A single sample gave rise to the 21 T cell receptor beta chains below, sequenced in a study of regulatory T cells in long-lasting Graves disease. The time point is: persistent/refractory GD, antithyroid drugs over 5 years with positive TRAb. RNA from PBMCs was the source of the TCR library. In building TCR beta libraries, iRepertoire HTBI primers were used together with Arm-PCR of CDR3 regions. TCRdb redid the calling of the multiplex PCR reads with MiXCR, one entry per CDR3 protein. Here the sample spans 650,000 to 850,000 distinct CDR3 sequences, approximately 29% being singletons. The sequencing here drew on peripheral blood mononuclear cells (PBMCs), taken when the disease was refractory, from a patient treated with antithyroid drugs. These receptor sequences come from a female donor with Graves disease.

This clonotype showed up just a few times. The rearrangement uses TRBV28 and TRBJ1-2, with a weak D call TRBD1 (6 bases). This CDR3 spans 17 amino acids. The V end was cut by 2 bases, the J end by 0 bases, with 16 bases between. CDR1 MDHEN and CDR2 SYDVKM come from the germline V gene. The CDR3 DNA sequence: TGTGCCAGCAGTTTAGTCTCACAGGGCCAAGCTAACTATGGCTACACCTTC. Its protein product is CASSLVSQGQANYGYTF.

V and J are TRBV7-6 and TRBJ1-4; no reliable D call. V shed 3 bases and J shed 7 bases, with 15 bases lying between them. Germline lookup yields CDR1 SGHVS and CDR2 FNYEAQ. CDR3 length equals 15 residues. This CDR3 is CASSLTTKGSEKLFF. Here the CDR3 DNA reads TGTGCCAGCAGCTTGACTACAAAGGGAAGTGAAAAACTGTTTTTT.

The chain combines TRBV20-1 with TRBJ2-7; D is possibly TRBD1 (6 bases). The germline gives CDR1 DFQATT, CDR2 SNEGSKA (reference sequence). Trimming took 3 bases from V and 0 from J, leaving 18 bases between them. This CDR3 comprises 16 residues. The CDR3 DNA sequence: TGCAGTGCTAGTACAGGGCCGGATGTATCCTCCTACGAGCAGTACTTC. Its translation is CSASTGPDVSSYEQYF.

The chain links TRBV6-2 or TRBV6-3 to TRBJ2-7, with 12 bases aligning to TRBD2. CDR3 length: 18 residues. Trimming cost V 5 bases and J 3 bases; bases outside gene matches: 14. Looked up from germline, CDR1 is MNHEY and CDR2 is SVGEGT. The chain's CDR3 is CASSEEVRLAGVFYEQYF. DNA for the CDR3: TGTGCCAGCAGTGAAGAGGTGCGACTAGCGGGAGTTTTCTACGAGCAGTACTTC.

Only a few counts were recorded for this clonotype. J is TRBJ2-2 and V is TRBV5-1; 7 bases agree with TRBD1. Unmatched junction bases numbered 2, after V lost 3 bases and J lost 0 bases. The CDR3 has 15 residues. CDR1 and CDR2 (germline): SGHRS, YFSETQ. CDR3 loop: CASSWGQTNTGELFF. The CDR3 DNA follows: TGCGCCAGCAGCTGGGGACAGACGAACACCGGGGAGCTGTTTTTT.

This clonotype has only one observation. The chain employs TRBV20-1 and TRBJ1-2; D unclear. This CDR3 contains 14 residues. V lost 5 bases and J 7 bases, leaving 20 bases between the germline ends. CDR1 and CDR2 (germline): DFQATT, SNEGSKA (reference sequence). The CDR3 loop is CSAQTQPLVRGYTF. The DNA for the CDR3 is TGCAGTGCTCAAACACAACCCCTCGTCCGTGGCTACACCTTC.

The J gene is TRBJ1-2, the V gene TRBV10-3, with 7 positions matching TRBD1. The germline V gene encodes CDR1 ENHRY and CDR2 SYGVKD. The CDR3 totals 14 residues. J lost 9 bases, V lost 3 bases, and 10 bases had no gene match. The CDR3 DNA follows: TGTGCCATCAGTGAAGCCGGGACAGCGAGGCGCTACACCTTC. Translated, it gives CAISEAGTARRYTF.

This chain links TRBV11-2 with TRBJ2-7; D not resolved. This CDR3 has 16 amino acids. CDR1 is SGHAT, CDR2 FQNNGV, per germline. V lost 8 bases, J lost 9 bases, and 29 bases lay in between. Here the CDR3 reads CASLEPRRVPRGVQYF. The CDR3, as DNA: TGTGCCAGCCTCGAACCGCGTCGAGTTCCCCGAGGAGTGCAGTACTTC.

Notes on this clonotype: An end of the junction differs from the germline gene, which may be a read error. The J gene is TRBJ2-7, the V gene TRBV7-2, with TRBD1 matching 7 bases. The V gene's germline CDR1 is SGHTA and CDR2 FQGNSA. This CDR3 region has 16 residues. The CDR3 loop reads CSSSLNRDSFSYEQYF. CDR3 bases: TGTTCCAGCAGCTTAAACCGGGACAGCTTCTCCTACGAGCAGTACTTC.

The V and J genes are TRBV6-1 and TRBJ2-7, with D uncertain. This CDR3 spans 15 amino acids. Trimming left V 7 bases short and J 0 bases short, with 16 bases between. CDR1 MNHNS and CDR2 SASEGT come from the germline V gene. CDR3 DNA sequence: TGTGCCAGCACCCCTTCGGAAATGAGCTCCTACGAGCAGTACTTC. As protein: CASTPSEMSSYEQYF.

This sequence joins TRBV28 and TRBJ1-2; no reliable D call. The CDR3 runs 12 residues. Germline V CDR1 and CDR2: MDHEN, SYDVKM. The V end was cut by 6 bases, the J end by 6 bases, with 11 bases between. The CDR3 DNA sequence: TGTGCCAGCAGCTTGGCGGACGATGGCTACACCTTC. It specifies CASSLADDGYTF.

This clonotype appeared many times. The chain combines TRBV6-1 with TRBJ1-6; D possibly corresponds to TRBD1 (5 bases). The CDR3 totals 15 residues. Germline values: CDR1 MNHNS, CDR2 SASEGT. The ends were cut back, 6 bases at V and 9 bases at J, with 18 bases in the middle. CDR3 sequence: CASSQNQGSGSPLHF. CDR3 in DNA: TGTGCCAGCAGCCAGAATCAGGGTAGTGGTTCACCCCTCCACTTT.

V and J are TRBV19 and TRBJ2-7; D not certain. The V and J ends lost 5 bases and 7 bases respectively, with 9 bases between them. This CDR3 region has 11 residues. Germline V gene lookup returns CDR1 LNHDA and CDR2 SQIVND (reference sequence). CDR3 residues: CASSDRWEQYF. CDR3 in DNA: TGTGCCAGTAGTGACCGGTGGGAGCAGTACTTC.

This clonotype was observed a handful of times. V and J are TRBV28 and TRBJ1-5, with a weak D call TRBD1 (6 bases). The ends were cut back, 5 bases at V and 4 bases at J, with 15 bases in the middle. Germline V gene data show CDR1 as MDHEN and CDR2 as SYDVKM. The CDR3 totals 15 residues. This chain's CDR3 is CASSPSGTQNQPQHF. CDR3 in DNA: TGTGCCAGCAGTCCCTCCGGGACACAGAATCAGCCCCAGCATTTT.

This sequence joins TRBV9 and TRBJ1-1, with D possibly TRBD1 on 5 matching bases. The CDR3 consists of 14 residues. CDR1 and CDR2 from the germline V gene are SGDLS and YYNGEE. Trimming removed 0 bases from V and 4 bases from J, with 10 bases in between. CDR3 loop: CASSVGSGGTEAFF. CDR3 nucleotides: TGTGCCAGCAGCGTAGGGTCCGGGGGCACTGAAGCTTTCTTT.

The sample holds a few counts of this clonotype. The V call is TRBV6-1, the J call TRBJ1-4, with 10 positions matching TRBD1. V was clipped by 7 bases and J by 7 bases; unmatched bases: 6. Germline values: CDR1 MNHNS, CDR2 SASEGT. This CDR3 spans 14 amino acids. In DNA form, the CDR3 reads TGTGCCAGCACGATCGGGACAGGGGCTGAAAAACTGTTTTTT. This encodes CASTIGTGAEKLFF.

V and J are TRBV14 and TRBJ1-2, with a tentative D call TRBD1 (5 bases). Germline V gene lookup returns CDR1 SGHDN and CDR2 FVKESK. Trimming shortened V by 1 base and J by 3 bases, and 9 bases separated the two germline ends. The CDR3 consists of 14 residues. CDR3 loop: CASSQGSGDYGYTF. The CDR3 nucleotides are TGTGCCAGCAGCCAAGGCTCGGGGGACTATGGCTACACCTTC.

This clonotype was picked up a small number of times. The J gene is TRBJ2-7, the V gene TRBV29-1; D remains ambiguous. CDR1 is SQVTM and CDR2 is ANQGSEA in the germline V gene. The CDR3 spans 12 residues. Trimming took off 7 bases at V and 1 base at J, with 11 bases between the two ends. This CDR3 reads CSAIDGSYEQYF. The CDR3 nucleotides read TGCAGCGCGATCGATGGATCCTACGAGCAGTACTTC.

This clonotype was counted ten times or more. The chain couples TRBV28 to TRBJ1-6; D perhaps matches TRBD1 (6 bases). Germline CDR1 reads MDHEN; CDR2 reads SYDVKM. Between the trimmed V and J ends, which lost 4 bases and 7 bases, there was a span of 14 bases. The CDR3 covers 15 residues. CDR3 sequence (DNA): TGTGCCAGCAGTTCCCACAGGGTTGAGAATTCACCCCTCCACTTT. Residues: CASSSHRVENSPLHF.

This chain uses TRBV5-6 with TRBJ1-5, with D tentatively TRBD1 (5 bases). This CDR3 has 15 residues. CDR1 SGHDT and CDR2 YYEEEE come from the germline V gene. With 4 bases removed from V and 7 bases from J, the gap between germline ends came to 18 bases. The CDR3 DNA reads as TGTGCCAGCAGCCTAGGGGTAGGGAGCCGCCAGCCCCAGCATTTT. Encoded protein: CASSLGVGSRQPQHF.

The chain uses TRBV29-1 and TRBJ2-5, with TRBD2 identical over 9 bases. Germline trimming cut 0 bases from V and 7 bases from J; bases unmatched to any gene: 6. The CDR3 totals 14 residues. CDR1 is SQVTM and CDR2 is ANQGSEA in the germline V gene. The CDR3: CSVEDNSGGTTQYF. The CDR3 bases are TGCAGCGTTGAAGATAATAGCGGGGGTACGACCCAGTACTTC.